These 22 T cell receptor beta chains share one sample of origin, sequenced in a study of cytomegalovirus exposure and HLA in healthy donors (TCRdb year 2017). Libraries came from the immunoSEQ multiplex PCR assay. The multiplex PCR relied on a mix of 60 forward primers for TCR Vbeta segments and 13 reverse primers for TCR Jbeta segments. As stored in TCRdb, this immuneACCESS dataset retains in-frame rearrangements with V and J assigned. A fraction of the clones does not appear; measured against another copy, unresolved V genes explain less than half of the discrepancy, and the remainder lacks a known reason. The sample's table lists a count of 95,000 to 150,000 clones. The ten largest clonotypes hold roughly 2% of the sample. Sample: PBMCs. These receptors came from a man aged 35-49 years in good health and CMV-seronegative.

This chain uses TRBV6-1 with TRBJ1-3; 7 bases agree with TRBD1. Germline-derived CDR1 and CDR2 are MNHNS and SASEGT. The J segment lost 1 base and the V segment lost 3 bases, leaving 6 bases of the junction unmatched. This CDR3 spans 16 amino acids. CDR3 sequence reads: CASSELNRGSGNTIYF. The CDR3 coding sequence is TGTGCCAGCAGTGAGCTCAACAGGGGATCTGGAAACACCATATATTTT.

The chain recombines TRBV28 with TRBJ1-4; D perhaps matches TRBD1 (6 bases). Germline CDR1 is MDHEN and CDR2 is SYDVKM. This CDR3 spans 15 amino acids. The V and J ends lost 5 bases and 5 bases respectively, with 15 bases between them. CDR3 sequence: CASSTREGVNEKLFF. DNA of the CDR3: TGTGCCAGCAGTACACGTGAGGGGGTAAATGAAAAACTGTTTTTT.

V usage is TRBV7-6 and J usage is TRBJ1-1; no clear D. Germline CDR1 SGHVS, CDR2 FNYEAQ. This CDR3 has 11 residues. Trimming shortened V by 7 bases and J by 4 bases, and 7 bases separated the two germline ends. CDR3 loop: CASTRGTEAFF. CDR3 DNA: TGTGCCAGCACCCGAGGCACTGAAGCTTTCTTT.

The chain joins TRBV18 to TRBJ2-7, with D tentatively TRBD1 (5 bases). Germline loops: CDR1 KGHSH, CDR2 LQKENI. V lost 3 bases and J lost 0, with 6 bases in between. The CDR3 sequence is 13 residues long. CDR3 coding DNA: TGTGCCAGCTCACCCCAGGGCTCCTACGAGCAGTACTTC. This sequence encodes CASSPQGSYEQYF.

V is TRBV7-8 and J is TRBJ1-5, with 9 nucleotides matching TRBD1. V gave up 4 bases and J gave up 5 bases; unmatched junction bases: 0. CDR3 length equals 13 residues. Germline lookup yields CDR1 SGHVS and CDR2 FQNEAQ. The CDR3 loop reads CASSWDRDQPQHF. CDR3 sequence (DNA): TGTGCCAGCAGCTGGGACAGGGATCAGCCCCAGCATTTT. Using reference TRBV7-8 and TRBJ1-5 for the parts outside the CDR3, the full variable domain is GAGVSQSPRYKVAKRGQDVALRCDPISGHVSLFWYQQALGQGPEFLTYFQNEAQLDKSGLPSDRFFAERPEGSVSTLKIQRTQQEDSAVYLCASSWDRDQPQHFGDGTRLSIL.

The chain couples TRBV7-9 to TRBJ2-1, with 9 bases that match TRBD2. The V segment lost 5 bases and the J segment 4 bases; nucleotides outside the gene matches: 12. There are 17 residues in the CDR3. Germline V gene data show CDR1 as SEHNR and CDR2 as FQNEAQ (reference sequence). CDR3 coding DNA: TGTGCCAGCAGCCCCAAACCGAGACTAGCGGTGTACAATGAGCAGTTCTTC. This translates into CASSPKPRLAVYNEQFF.

The V call is TRBV4-1, the J call TRBJ2-3; 14 positions agree with TRBD2. Germline assignment: CDR1 MGHRA and CDR2 YSYEKL. Trimming removed 3 bases from V and 4 bases from J; junction bases left unmatched: 12. This CDR3 has 19 residues. The CDR3 DNA is TGCGCCAGCAGCCAGGCCAGACTAGCGGGAGGGCCGTTCCCAGATACGCAGTATTTT. Its protein product is CASSQARLAGGPFPDTQYF.

This sequence joins TRBV9 and TRBJ1-1; TRBD1 matches at 7 bases. With V trimmed by 2 bases and J by 1 base, 5 bases remained unmatched. CDR3 length: 15 amino acids. Germline values: CDR1 SGDLS, CDR2 YYNGEE. Written as DNA, the CDR3 is TGTGCCAGCAGCGTTGCCGGGACAGAGAACACTGAAGCTTTCTTT. Its translation is CASSVAGTENTEAFF.

The V call is TRBV7-9, the J call TRBJ1-2; 9 positions agree with TRBD1. CDR3 length: 14 residues. Per the germline V gene, CDR1 is SEHNR and CDR2 is FQNEAQ (reference sequence). J was trimmed by 7 bases and V by 2 bases; bases with no gene match: 5. CDR3 protein: CASSLTGGFGGYTF. For the CDR3, the DNA is TGTGCCAGCAGCTTAACAGGGGGCTTTGGTGGCTACACCTTC. Full variable domain (remainder filled in from reference TRBV7-9 and TRBJ1-2): DTGVSQNPRHKITKRGQNVTFRCDPISEHNRLYWYRQTLGQGPEFLTYFQNEAQLEKSRLLSDRFSAERPKGSFSTLEIQRTEQGDSAMYLCASSLTGGFGGYTFGSGTRLTVV.

The chain links TRBV7-2 to TRBJ1-1, with unresolved D. This CDR3 region has 11 residues. Trimming removed 5 bases from V and 2 bases from J, with 3 bases in between. Looked up from germline, CDR1 is SGHTA and CDR2 is FQGNSA. The CDR3 bases are TGTGCCAGCAGCCTCAACACTGAAGCTTTCTTT. This translates into CASSLNTEAFF. The full variable domain, rest sourced from reference TRBV7-2 and TRBJ1-1, is GAGVSQSPSNKVTEKGKDVELRCDPISGHTALYWYRQSLGQGLEFLIYFQGNSAPDKSGLPSDRFSAERTGGSVSTLTIQRTQQEDSAVYLCASSLNTEAFFGQGTRLTVV.

A note on this clone: Other DNA sequences in this specimen translate into the identical CDR3. V usage is TRBV7-9 and J usage is TRBJ2-7; TRBD1 is a possible D gene (6 bases). This CDR3 is built from 14 residues. Trimming took 1 base from V and 0 from J, leaving 7 bases between them. From germline, CDR1 is SEHNR and CDR2 FQNEAQ (reference sequence). The CDR3 DNA reads TGTGCCAGCAGCTTAGGGGGACACTCCTACGAGCAGTACTTC. This codes for CASSLGGHSYEQYF.

The rearrangement uses TRBV5-1 and TRBJ1-3, with D possibly TRBD1 on 6 matching bases. The CDR3 is 15 residues long. Germline CDR1 and CDR2: SGHRS and YFSETQ. Trimming shortened V by 5 bases and J by 2 bases, and 14 bases separated the two germline ends. CDR3 amino acids: CASRPTTGPGNTIYF. In DNA form, the CDR3 reads TGCGCCAGCAGACCGACGACAGGTCCTGGAAACACCATATATTTT.

The chain links TRBV9 to TRBJ2-5; 12 bases agree with TRBD2. Losses at the gene ends were 2 bases for V and 3 bases for J; bases not matched to a gene: 2. The CDR3 is made up of 15 amino acids. The germline CDR1 and CDR2 sequences are SGDLS and YYNGEE. The chain's CDR3 is CASSVGLAGKETQYF. The CDR3 DNA follows: TGTGCCAGCAGCGTCGGACTAGCGGGGAAAGAGACCCAGTACTTC.

The chain joins TRBV5-4 to TRBJ2-2, with TRBD1 matching over 7 bases. The V and J ends lost 4 bases and 7 bases, in that order; junction bases with no gene match: 4. Germline V lookup: CDR1 SGHNT, CDR2 YYREEE (reference sequence). CDR3 length: 13 residues. In nucleotides, the CDR3 is TGTGCCAGCAGCAGACAGGGTATCGGGGAGCTGTTTTTT. This codes for CASSRQGIGELFF.

This chain uses TRBV5-1 with TRBJ1-3, with D possibly being TRBD1 (6 bases). Per germline, CDR1 SGHRS and CDR2 YFSETQ. The CDR3 contains 15 residues. The V end was cut by 4 bases, the J end by 2 bases, with 13 bases between. The CDR3 sequence is CASSPLGGTGNTIYF. CDR3 DNA: TGCGCCAGCAGCCCTCTAGGGGGTACTGGAAACACCATATATTTT.

The V gene is TRBV11-3, the J gene TRBJ2-5; 9 bases fit TRBD2. Losses at the gene ends were 1 base for V and 5 bases for J; bases not matched to a gene: 8. CDR3 length: 16 residues. Germline values: CDR1 SGHNT, CDR2 YENEEA. The CDR3 sequence: CASSLVGREGHETQYF. CDR3 sequence (DNA): TGTGCCAGCAGCTTAGTTGGGCGGGAGGGCCACGAGACCCAGTACTTC.

The V and J genes are TRBV6-5 and TRBJ1-1, with D maybe TRBD1 (6 bases). Germline assignment: CDR1 MNHEY and CDR2 SVGAGI. Trimming pared 5 bases from V and 9 bases from J, leaving 13 bases between. This CDR3 is built from 12 residues. CDR3 bases: TGTGCCAGCAGTAGGGGGGGCCTCAAAGCTTTCTTT. Translating it yields CASSRGGLKAFF.

The rearrangement links TRBV11-2 to TRBJ2-5; 11 bases line up with TRBD1. CDR3 length: 15 amino acids. Per germline, CDR1 SGHAT and CDR2 FQNNGV. The V segment lost 5 bases and the J segment 5 bases; nucleotides outside the gene matches: 7. This chain's CDR3 is CASSARTGGRETQYF. The CDR3 DNA reads as TGTGCCAGCAGCGCCCGGACAGGGGGCAGGGAGACCCAGTACTTC.

The chain employs TRBV5-4 and TRBJ1-2; 7 bases agree with TRBD1. CDR3 length: 14 residues. V dropped 5 bases and J dropped 0; count of bases not matched to a gene: 4. The germline V gene encodes CDR1 SGHNT and CDR2 YYREEE (reference sequence). CDR3 amino acids: CASSLGQANYGYTF. CDR3 coding DNA: TGTGCCAGCAGTCTCGGACAGGCTAACTATGGCTACACCTTC.

CDR3 in DNA: TGTGCCAGCAGTTTATCGCGTCTCCGGGACAGCTCCTACGAGCAGTACTTC. Its translation is CASSLSRLRDSSYEQYF. The chain is built from TRBV27 and TRBJ2-7; 7 bases are a match to TRBD1. J was trimmed by 0 bases and V by 0 bases; bases with no gene match: 8. The CDR3 sequence is 17 residues long. Germline V gives CDR1 MNHEY, CDR2 SMNVEV (reference sequence).

The J gene is TRBJ2-1, the V gene TRBV4-1; maybe TRBD2 (6 bases). This CDR3 has 16 residues. Per germline, CDR1 MGHRA and CDR2 YSYEKL. V lost 3 bases and J 7 bases, leaving 19 bases between the germline ends. The CDR3 reads CASSQGRTTAGNEQFF. DNA for the CDR3: TGCGCCAGCAGCCAGGGTAGGACTACCGCTGGGAATGAGCAGTTCTTC.

V gene TRBV29-1 combines with J gene TRBJ2-5, with TRBD2 as a possible D gene (5 bases). The better agreement between TRBJ2-7 and the DNA end casts doubt on the J call. Germline V gene data show CDR1 as SQVTM and CDR2 as ANQGSEA. This CDR3 contains 12 residues. The CDR3 bases are TGCAGTTATGAGGGCGCAGGATACGAGCAGTACTTC. Protein sequence: CSYEGAGYEQYF.